This T cell receptor beta chain comes out of a study of CXCR3-negative and CXCR3-positive naive CD8 T cells (dated by TCRdb to the late 2010s). Regarding the study in general: In total, 120 million to 150 million TRB reads were obtained, corresponding to roughly 1.5 +/- 0.3 million reads per library. TRBV-TRBJ cluster analysis included naive subsets from 5 donors and memory cells from 3 donors. The diversity and physicochemical repertoire analyses included ten to eleven donors pooled from two independent experiments. What the authors observed across the whole study: TRB CDR3s from CXCR3-positive naive cells showed higher hydrophobicity (lower Kidera factor 4), lower energy, and higher strength and volume indices than CXCR3-negative naive cells. Freshly isolated PBMCs were used for most assays because CXCR3 expression partially decreased after cryopreservation. Comparably high repertoire diversity was found in both naive subsets, whereas much lower repertoire diversity was found in memory CD8+ T cells. Similar TRBV-TRBJ usage was shown by naive CXCR3-negative and CXCR3-positive cells from the same donor, whereas distinct patterns were shown by memory cells. Surface CD5, linked to self-reactivity in mice, was comparable between naive subsets; TCR interaction strength was therefore also inferred from TRB CDR3 physicochemical properties.

CDR1 and CDR2, per the germline V gene, are SQVTM and ANQGSEA. Including the terminal cysteine and phenylalanine, the CDR3 comprises 11 residues. No coding sequence is recorded. Points on this clonotype: Its binding antigen is unknown.

Reads for this sample came from a NextSeq 550. The Human TCR Profiling Kit (MiLaboratory) was used to make UMI-labeled 5' RACE TRB cDNA libraries. cDNA synthesis used the entire amount of extracted RNA, and PCR amplification then used the entire amount of cDNA produced. The libraries were made side by side, with each library going through the same number of PCR cycles. In the source study's methods: About 48,000 +/- 9,800 unique UMI-labeled TRB cDNA molecules per library were extracted with MIGEC and MiXCR, with at least two reads per UMI required. An average of approximately 40,000 +/- 10,000 functional in-frame TRB CDR3 nucleotide clonotypes without stop codons was found per library. Diversity metrics, including normalized Shannon-Wiener and Chao1, were computed in VDJtools after downsampling to 5000 UMI-labeled TRB molecules per sample. Clonotype-size-weighted physicochemical properties of the central five CDR3 residues (interaction energy, strength, volume and Kidera factor 4) were computed in VDJtools. After TCRdb reprocessed the reads, each CDR3 protein sequence was kept as one row, without DNA. In this record, the V and J calls reflect TCRdb's handling and not the investigators' own analysis. This sample's table lists about 90,000 distinct CDR3 sequences. The ten largest make up 0.85% to 1.4% of the sample.

Each CD8+ T cell subset was flow-sorted in triplicate, with roughly 300,000 cells per subset placed directly into RLT lysis buffer. To keep memory contaminants out, a stringent definition of naive CD8+ T cells was applied: CD45RO-CCR7+CD27+CD95-. Standard density gradient centrifugation was used to isolate peripheral blood mononuclear cells from buffy coats. A FACSAria III was used to flow-sort naive CD8+ T cells into CXCR3-negative and CXCR3-positive populations. Total RNA was extracted from sorted cells with an RNeasy Mini Kit. This sequence uses TRBV29-1 and TRBJ2-3. Source material: naive CXCR3- CD8+ T cells from blood. The cell subset or site label, read with the paper, signifies: CD45RO-CCR7+CD27+CD95- naive CD8+ T cells lacking CXCR3 (TNR3-). The origin of this receptor is a human donor in good health. Some clones in this sample may be carry-over from other donors' samples. For the CDR3, the sequence is CSADRTDTQYF.